The rows below give T cell receptor beta chains drawn from one sample of a study of shared clonotypes between healthy human individuals. Using immunoSEQ multiplex PCR, the repertoire was profiled, and TCRdb retains in-frame clones only, with some absent. Here the sample spans 2.3 million or so clones, 85% to 95% being singletons. The sample was naive CD4+ T cells from PBMCs. These receptors were taken from a young man in good health. Some clones in this sample may be carry-over from other donors' samples. The CDR3 runs from the conserved cysteine through the conserved F or W. The D gene is left open where the match is weak. The size of a clone is reported for some rows only, either as once, few or many, or as a class for expanded clones.

-	TRBJ2-2	-	TRBV20-1	CSASKTGELFF	TGCAGTGCGAGTAAAACCGGGGAGCTGTTTTTT
TRBD1	TRBJ1-2	-	TRBV11-2	CASSLRQGVDGYTF	TGTGCCAGCAGCCTCCGACAGGGGGTTGATGGCTACACCTTC
TRBD2	TRBJ2-3	-	TRBV7-2	CASSFSSGTGLGQYF	TGTGCCAGCAGCTTTTCTAGCGGGACCGGATTAGGGCAGTATTTT
-	TRBJ1-3	-	TRBV7-9	CASSLAGAGGNTIYF	TGTGCCAGCAGCTTAGCGGGAGCGGGAGGAAACACCATATATTTT
-	TRBJ2-6	-	TRBV4-3	CASSQEPGTGANVLTF	TGCGCCAGCAGCCAAGAACCAGGGACTGGGGCCAACGTCCTGACTTTC
-	TRBJ2-1	-	TRBV19	CASTTRRFTYNEQFF	TGTGCCAGTACCACGCGACGATTTACCTACAATGAGCAGTTCTTC
TRBD1	TRBJ2-3	-	TRBV27	CASSFPYDRVKSTDTQYF	TGTGCCAGCAGTTTCCCATACGACAGGGTCAAAAGCACAGATACGCAGTATTTT
TRBD1	TRBJ1-2	-	TRBV4-3	CASRDDRGHSTNYGYTF	TGCGCCAGCAGAGACGACAGGGGCCACAGTACTAACTATGGCTACACCTTC
-	TRBJ2-7	-	TRBV2	CASSPSRARYEQYF	TGTGCCAGCAGTCCCTCAAGGGCACGGTACGAGCAGTACTTC
-	TRBJ1-1	-	TRBV19	CASSIRNTEAFF	TGTGCCAGTAGTATTAGGAACACTGAAGCTTTCTTT
-	TRBJ2-7	-	TRBV28	CASRNRGQTSGSRTSSYEQYF	TGTGCCAGCAGGAACAGGGGGCAGACTAGCGGGTCCCGTACGAGCTCCTACGAGCAGTACTTC
TRBD2	TRBJ2-3	-	TRBV5-3	CARSRGLGGTDTQYF	TGTGCCAGAAGCCGCGGACTAGGTGGCACAGATACGCAGTATTTT
-	TRBJ2-3	-	TRBV5-1	CASTSVPGQDTQYF	TGCGCCAGCACCTCTGTCCCGGGACAAGATACGCAGTATTTT
-	TRBJ2-1	once	TRBV4-1	CASSQSERGEQFF	TGCGCCAGCAGCCAATCTGAGCGCGGTGAGCAGTTCTTC
TRBD2	TRBJ2-3	-	TRBV20-1	CSADGTSVDF	TGCAGTGCTGACGGGACTAGCGTAGACTTT
-	TRBJ2-7	-	TRBV11-2	CASSSRPPSELTYEQYF	TGTGCCAGCAGCTCCAGGCCGCCTAGCGAGCTCACCTACGAGCAGTACTTC
-	TRBJ2-7	-	TRBV5-1	CASSPTSGQATYEQYF	TGCGCCAGCAGCCCAACTTCGGGGCAAGCCACCTACGAGCAGTACTTC
-	TRBJ1-4	-	TRBV19	CASSAMKEKLFF	TGTGCCAGTAGTGCGATGAAGGAAAAACTGTTTTTT
TRBD1	TRBJ1-1	few	TRBV2	CASSEARDREAFF	TGTGCCAGCAGTGAAGCCCGGGACAGGGAAGCTTTCTTT
-	TRBJ2-1	-	TRBV28	CASRRERDEQFF	TGTGCCAGCAGAAGAGAGCGGGATGAGCAGTTCTTC
-	TRBJ2-1	-	TRBV7-2	CASSAGGGSGISSYNEQFF	TGTGCCAGCAGCGCAGGGGGGGGTAGCGGGATAAGCTCCTACAATGAGCAGTTCTTC
TRBD1	TRBJ1-5	-	TRBV28	CASSRAQGADQPQHF	TGTGCCAGCAGCCGGGCACAGGGGGCCGATCAGCCCCAGCATTTT
TRBD2	TRBJ2-1	-	TRBV4-2	CASSQVLAGANEQFF	TGTGCCAGCAGCCAAGTGCTAGCGGGAGCCAATGAGCAGTTCTTC
-	TRBJ1-2	-	TRBV9	CASRMTNSGYTF	TGTGCCAGCAGAATGACCAACTCAGGCTACACCTTC
-	TRBJ2-5	once	TRBV7-6	CASSSPYRDTKETQYF	TGTGCCAGCAGCTCCCCTTACCGGGACACAAAAGAGACCCAGTACTTC
-	TRBJ1-2	-	TRBV5-1	CASSPPGLGGWGYTF	TGCGCCAGCAGCCCCCCAGGGCTGGGCGGGTGGGGCTACACCTTC
-	TRBJ1-2	-	TRBV29-1	CSVGGQGSGYTF	TGCAGCGTCGGCGGGCAGGGTTCCGGCTACACCTTC